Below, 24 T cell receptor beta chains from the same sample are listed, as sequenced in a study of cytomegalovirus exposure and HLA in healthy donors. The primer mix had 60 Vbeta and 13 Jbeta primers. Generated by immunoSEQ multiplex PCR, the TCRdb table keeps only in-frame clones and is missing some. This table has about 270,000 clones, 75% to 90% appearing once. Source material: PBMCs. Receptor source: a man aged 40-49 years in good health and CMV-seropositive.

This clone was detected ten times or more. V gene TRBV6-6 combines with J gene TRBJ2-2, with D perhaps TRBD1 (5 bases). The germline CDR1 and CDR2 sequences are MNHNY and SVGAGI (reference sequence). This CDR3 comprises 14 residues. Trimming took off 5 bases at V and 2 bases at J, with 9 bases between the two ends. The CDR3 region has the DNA TGTGCCAGCAGTGCGACAGAAAACACCGGGGAGCTGTTTTTT. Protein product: CASSATENTGELFF.

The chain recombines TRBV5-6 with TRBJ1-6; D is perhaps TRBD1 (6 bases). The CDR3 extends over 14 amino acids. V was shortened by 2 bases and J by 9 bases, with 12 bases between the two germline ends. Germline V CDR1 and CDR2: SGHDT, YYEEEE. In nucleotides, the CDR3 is TGTGCCAGCAGCTTTCGGCAGGGGAGTTCACCCCTCCACTTT. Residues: CASSFRQGSSPLHF. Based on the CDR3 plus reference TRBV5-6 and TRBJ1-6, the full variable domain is DAGVTQSPTHLIKTRGQQVTLRCSPKSGHDTVSWYQQALGQGPQFIFQYYEEEERQRGNFPDRFSGHQFPNYSSELNVNALLLGDSALYLCASSFRQGSSPLHFGNGTRLTVT.

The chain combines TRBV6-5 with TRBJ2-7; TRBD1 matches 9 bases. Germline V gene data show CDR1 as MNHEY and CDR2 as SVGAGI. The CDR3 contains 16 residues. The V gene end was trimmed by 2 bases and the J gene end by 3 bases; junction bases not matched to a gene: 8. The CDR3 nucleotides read TGTGCCAGCAGTTACAAGGACAGGGGACTGTTCTACGAGCAGTACTTC. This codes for CASSYKDRGLFYEQYF.

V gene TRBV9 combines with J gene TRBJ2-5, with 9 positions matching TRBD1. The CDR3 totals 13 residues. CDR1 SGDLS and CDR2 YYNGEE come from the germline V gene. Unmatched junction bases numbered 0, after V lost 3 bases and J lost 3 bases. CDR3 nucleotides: TGTGCCAGCAGCGGGGACAGGGAAGAGACCCAGTACTTC. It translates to CASSGDREETQYF.

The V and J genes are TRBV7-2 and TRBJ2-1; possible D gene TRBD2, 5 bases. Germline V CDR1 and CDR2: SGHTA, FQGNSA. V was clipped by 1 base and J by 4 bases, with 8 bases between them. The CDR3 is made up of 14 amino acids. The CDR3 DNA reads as TGTGCCAGCAGCTTAGGGCCGGGGTACAATGAGCAGTTCTTC. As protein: CASSLGPGYNEQFF. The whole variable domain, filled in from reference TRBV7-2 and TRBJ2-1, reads GAGVSQSPSNKVTEKGKDVELRCDPISGHTALYWYRQSLGQGLEFLIYFQGNSAPDKSGLPSDRFSAERTGGSVSTLTIQRTQQEDSAVYLCASSLGPGYNEQFFGPGTRLTVL.

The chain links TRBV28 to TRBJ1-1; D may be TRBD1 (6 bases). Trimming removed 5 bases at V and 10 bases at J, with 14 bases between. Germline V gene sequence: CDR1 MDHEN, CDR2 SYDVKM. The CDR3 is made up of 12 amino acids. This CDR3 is CASSGGLSRAFF. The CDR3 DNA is TGTGCCAGCAGTGGGGGCCTCAGCAGAGCTTTCTTT. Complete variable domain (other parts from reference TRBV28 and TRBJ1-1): DVKVTQSSRYLVKRTGEKVFLECVQDMDHENMFWYRQDPGLGLRLIYFSYDVKMKEKGDIPEGYSVSREKKERFSLILESASTNQTSMYLCASSGGLSRAFFGQGTRLTVV.

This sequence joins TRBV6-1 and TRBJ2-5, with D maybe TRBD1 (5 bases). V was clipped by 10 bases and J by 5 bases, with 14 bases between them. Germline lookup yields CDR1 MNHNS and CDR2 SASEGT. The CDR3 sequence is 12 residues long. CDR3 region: CATSVGLETQYF. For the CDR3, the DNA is TGTGCCACCTCCGTGGGGCTGGAGACCCAGTACTTC.

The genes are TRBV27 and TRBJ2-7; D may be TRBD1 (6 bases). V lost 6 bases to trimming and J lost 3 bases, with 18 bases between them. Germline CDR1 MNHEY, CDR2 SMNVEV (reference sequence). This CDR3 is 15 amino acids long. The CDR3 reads CASSPGERTYYEQYF. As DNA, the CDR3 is TGTGCCAGCAGCCCAGGGGAGCGGACTTACTACGAGCAGTACTTC.

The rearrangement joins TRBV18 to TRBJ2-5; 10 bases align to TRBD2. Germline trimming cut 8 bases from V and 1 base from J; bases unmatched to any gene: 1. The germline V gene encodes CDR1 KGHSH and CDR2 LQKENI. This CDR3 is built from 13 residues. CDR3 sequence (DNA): TGTGCCAGCCGGACTAGCGGCCAAGAGACCCAGTACTTC. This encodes CASRTSGQETQYF.

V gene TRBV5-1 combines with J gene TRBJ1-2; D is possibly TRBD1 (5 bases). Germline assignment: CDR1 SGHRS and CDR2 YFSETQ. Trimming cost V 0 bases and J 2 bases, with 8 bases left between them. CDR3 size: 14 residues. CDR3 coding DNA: TGCGCCAGCAGCTTGGGGGGGGGAAACTATGGCTACACCTTC. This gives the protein CASSLGGGNYGYTF.

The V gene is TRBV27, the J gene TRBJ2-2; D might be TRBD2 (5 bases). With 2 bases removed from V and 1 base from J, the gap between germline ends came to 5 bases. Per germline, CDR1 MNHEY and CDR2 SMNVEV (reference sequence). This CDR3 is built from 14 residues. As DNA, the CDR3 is TGTGCCAGCAGTTTAGGACTGAACACCGGGGAGCTGTTTTTT. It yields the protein CASSLGLNTGELFF.

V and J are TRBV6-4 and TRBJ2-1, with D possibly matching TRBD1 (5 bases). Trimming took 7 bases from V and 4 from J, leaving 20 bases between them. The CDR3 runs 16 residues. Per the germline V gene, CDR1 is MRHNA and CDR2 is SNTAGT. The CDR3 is CASKGWGGGYYNEQFF. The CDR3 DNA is TGTGCCAGCAAGGGGTGGGGCGGTGGTTATTACAATGAGCAGTTCTTC.

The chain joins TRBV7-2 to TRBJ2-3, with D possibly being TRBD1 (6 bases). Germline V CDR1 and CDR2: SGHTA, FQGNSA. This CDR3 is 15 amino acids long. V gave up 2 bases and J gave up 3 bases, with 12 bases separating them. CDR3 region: CASSLRDRRTDTQYF. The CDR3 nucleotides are TGTGCCAGCAGCTTACGAGACAGGAGGACAGATACGCAGTATTTT.

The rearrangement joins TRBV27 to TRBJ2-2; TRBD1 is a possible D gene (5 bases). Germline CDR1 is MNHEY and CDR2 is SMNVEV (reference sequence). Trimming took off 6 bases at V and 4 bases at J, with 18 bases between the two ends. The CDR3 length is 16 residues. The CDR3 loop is CASSSRLGLGTGELFF. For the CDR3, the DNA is TGTGCCAGCAGCTCCAGGCTGGGGCTAGGCACCGGGGAGCTGTTTTTT.

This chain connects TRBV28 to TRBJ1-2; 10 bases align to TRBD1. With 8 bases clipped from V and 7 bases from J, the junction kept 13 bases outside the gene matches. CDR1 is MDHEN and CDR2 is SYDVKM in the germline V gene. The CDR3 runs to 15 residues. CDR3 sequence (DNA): TGTGCCAGCCGGGACAGGGGAAAAATTTCTAGTGGCTACACCTTC. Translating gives CASRDRGKISSGYTF.

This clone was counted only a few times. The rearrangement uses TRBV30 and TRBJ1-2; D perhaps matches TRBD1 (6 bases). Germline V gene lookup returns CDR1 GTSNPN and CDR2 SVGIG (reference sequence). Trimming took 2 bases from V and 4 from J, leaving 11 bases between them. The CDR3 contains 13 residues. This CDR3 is CAWSTQGIYGYTF. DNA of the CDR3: TGTGCCTGGAGTACGCAGGGGATCTATGGCTACACCTTC.

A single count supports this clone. CDR3 amino acids: CASSPTGGGDTQYF. The CDR3 DNA is TGTGCCAGCAGCCCAACAGGGGGCGGAGATACGCAGTATTTT. The V call is TRBV7-3, the J call TRBJ2-3; 9 bases agree with TRBD1. This CDR3 comprises 14 residues. The V gene's germline CDR1 is SGHTA and CDR2 FQGTGA. After removal of 5 bases from V and 5 bases from J, the junction contained 5 bases not matched to a gene.

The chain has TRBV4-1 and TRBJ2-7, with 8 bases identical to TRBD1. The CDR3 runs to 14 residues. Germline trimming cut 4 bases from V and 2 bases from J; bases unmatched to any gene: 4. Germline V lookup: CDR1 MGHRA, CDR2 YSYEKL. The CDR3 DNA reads TGCGCCAGCAGCCTCCGGGACAGGCCCTACGAGCAGTACTTC. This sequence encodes CASSLRDRPYEQYF.

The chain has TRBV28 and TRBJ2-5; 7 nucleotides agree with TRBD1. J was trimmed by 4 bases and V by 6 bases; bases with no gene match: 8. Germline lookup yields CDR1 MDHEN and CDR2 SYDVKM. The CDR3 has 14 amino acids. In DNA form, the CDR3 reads TGTGCCAGCAGGCCCTCAGGGGGAATAGAGACCCAGTACTTC. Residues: CASRPSGGIETQYF.

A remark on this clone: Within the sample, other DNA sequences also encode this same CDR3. The CDR3: CASSLTGSSYNEQFF. CDR3 sequence (DNA): TGCGCCAGCAGCTTGACAGGGAGCTCCTACAATGAGCAGTTCTTC. The chain recombines TRBV5-1 with TRBJ2-1; TRBD1 might be the D (6 bases). Germline CDR1 reads SGHRS; CDR2 reads YFSETQ. The V and J ends lost 1 base and 0 bases respectively, with 8 bases between them. The CDR3 length is 15 residues.

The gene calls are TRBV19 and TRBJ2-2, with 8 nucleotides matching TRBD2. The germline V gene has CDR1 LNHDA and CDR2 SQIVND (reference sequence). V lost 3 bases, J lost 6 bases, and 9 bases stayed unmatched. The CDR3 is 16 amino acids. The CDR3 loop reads CASSIFGREAPGELFF. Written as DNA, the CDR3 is TGTGCCAGTAGTATCTTCGGGCGGGAGGCTCCCGGGGAGCTGTTTTTT.

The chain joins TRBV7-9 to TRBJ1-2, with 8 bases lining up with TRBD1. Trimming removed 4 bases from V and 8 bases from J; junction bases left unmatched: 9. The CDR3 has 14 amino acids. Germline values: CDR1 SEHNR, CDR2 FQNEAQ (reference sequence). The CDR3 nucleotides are TGTGCCAGCAGCTCCCGGACAGGGATGGAAGGCTACACCTTC. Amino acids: CASSSRTGMEGYTF.

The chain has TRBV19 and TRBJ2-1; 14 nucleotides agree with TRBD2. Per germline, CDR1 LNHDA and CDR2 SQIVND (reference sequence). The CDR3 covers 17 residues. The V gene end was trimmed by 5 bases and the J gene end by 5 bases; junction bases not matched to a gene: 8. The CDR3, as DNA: TGTGCCAGTAGTCTTCCGGGACTAGCGGGAGTTAACAATGAGCAGTTCTTC. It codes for CASSLPGLAGVNNEQFF.

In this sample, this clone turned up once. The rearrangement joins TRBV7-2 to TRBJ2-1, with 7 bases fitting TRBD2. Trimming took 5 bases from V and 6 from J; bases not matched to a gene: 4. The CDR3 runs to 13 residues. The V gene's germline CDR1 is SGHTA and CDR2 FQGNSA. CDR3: CASSLGLGNEQFF. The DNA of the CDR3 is TGTGCCAGCAGCCTCGGACTAGGCAATGAGCAGTTCTTC.